These T cell receptor beta chains were read from a single sample in a study of blood T cell repertoires in COVID-19. Only in-frame clones appear in the TCRdb table, and some are missing; sequencing was by immunoSEQ multiplex PCR. The sample consists of tens of thousands of clones, approximately 83% of them appearing once. Sequenced input: peripheral blood. The receptors stem from a human donor with acute or convalescent COVID-19. The donor label of this sample is uncertain. Both conserved end residues are part of each CDR3. The D gene is left open where the match is weak. Rows may omit the clone size; those that give it use once, few, many or a size class.

d_call: -; cdr3_length: 15; clone_size: -; v_call: TRBV10-3; j_call: TRBJ2-1; cdr3_aa: CAITKGGTSANEQFF; cdr3_nt: TGTGCCATCACCAAAGGAGGGACTTCTGCCAATGAGCAGTTCTTC
d_call: -; cdr3_length: 11; clone_size: -; v_call: TRBV14; j_call: TRBJ2-7; cdr3_aa: CASSQGSEQYF; cdr3_nt: TGTGCCAGCAGCCAAGGGAGCGAGCAGTACTTC
d_call: -; cdr3_length: 15; clone_size: -; v_call: TRBV30; j_call: TRBJ2-3; cdr3_aa: CAWSRGSSSTDTQYF; cdr3_nt: TGTGCCTGGAGTCGAGGGTCATCTAGCACAGATACGCAGTATTTT
d_call: -; cdr3_length: 13; clone_size: few; v_call: TRBV30; j_call: TRBJ1-6; cdr3_aa: CAWRRVLNSPLHF; cdr3_nt: TGTGCCTGGAGGAGGGTCTTAAATTCACCCCTCCACTTT
d_call: -; cdr3_length: 13; clone_size: -; v_call: TRBV14; j_call: TRBJ1-1; cdr3_aa: CASSSTESTEAFF; cdr3_nt: TGTGCCAGCAGCTCGACAGAAAGCACTGAAGCTTTCTTT
d_call: -; cdr3_length: 15; clone_size: few; v_call: TRBV11-1; j_call: TRBJ2-3; cdr3_aa: CASSFHSQAKDTQYF; cdr3_nt: TGTGCCAGCAGCTTCCACTCTCAAGCCAAAGATACGCAGTATTTT
d_call: TRBD2; cdr3_length: 15; clone_size: -; v_call: TRBV7-8; j_call: TRBJ2-7; cdr3_aa: CASSPTGRPLNEQYF; cdr3_nt: TGTGCCAGCAGCCCCACCGGGAGGCCGTTGAACGAGCAGTACTTC
d_call: -; cdr3_length: 11; clone_size: -; v_call: TRBV6-6; j_call: TRBJ2-1; cdr3_aa: CASNLAGKLFF; cdr3_nt: TGTGCCAGCAACCTAGCTGGAAAGCTGTTCTTC
d_call: -; cdr3_length: 15; clone_size: -; v_call: TRBV9; j_call: TRBJ1-1; cdr3_aa: CASSVEGRGVSEAFF; cdr3_nt: TGTGCCAGCAGCGTAGAGGGCCGGGGAGTCTCTGAAGCTTTCTTT
d_call: TRBD1; cdr3_length: 14; clone_size: -; v_call: TRBV19; j_call: TRBJ2-3; cdr3_aa: CASSAGQGTDTQYF; cdr3_nt: TGTGCCAGTAGTGCGGGACAGGGGACAGATACGCAGTATTTT
d_call: TRBD2; cdr3_length: 17; clone_size: -; v_call: TRBV9; j_call: TRBJ2-2; cdr3_aa: CASSVGSAGPVTGELFF; cdr3_nt: TGTGCCAGCAGCGTAGGATCAGCGGGGCCGGTCACCGGGGAGCTGTTTTTT
d_call: -; cdr3_length: 15; clone_size: -; v_call: TRBV15; j_call: TRBJ2-3; cdr3_aa: CATSRDASVEDTQYF; cdr3_nt: TGTGCCACCAGCAGAGATGCCAGTGTTGAAGATACGCAGTATTTT
d_call: -; cdr3_length: 15; clone_size: -; v_call: TRBV10-3; j_call: TRBJ1-3; cdr3_aa: CAISQGDISGNTIYF; cdr3_nt: TGTGCCATCAGCCAAGGGGACATAAGTGGAAACACCATATATTTT
d_call: -; cdr3_length: 12; clone_size: -; v_call: TRBV6-2/TRBV6-3; j_call: TRBJ1-6; cdr3_aa: CASSRLDSPLHF; cdr3_nt: TGTGCCAGCAGTCGTCTAGATTCACCCCTCCACTTT
d_call: TRBD1; cdr3_length: 14; clone_size: once; v_call: TRBV9; j_call: TRBJ2-1; cdr3_aa: CASSPGTGIHEQFF; cdr3_nt: TGTGCCAGCAGCCCCGGGACAGGGATTCATGAGCAGTTCTTC
d_call: -; cdr3_length: 13; clone_size: -; v_call: TRBV6-5; j_call: TRBJ2-1; cdr3_aa: CASSLLARGEQFF; cdr3_nt: TGTGCCAGCAGTTTATTAGCGCGGGGTGAGCAGTTCTTC
d_call: -; cdr3_length: 16; clone_size: -; v_call: TRBV7-2; j_call: TRBJ2-1; cdr3_aa: CASSLVTGLSYNEQFF; cdr3_nt: TGTGCCAGCAGCTTAGTAACAGGGCTGTCCTACAATGAGCAGTTCTTC
d_call: TRBD2; cdr3_length: 17; clone_size: -; v_call: TRBV18; j_call: TRBJ2-5; cdr3_aa: CASSPGLAGGYQETQYF; cdr3_nt: TGTGCCAGCTCACCCGGACTAGCGGGGGGGTACCAAGAGACCCAGTACTTC
d_call: -; cdr3_length: 14; clone_size: once; v_call: TRBV10-3; j_call: TRBJ1-3; cdr3_aa: CAIMGDRTGNTIYF; cdr3_nt: TGTGCCATCATGGGAGACAGGACTGGAAACACCATATATTTT
d_call: -; cdr3_length: 15; clone_size: few; v_call: TRBV19; j_call: TRBJ2-1; cdr3_aa: CASSIAGNSYNEQFF; cdr3_nt: TGTGCCAGTAGTATAGCGGGAAACTCCTACAATGAGCAGTTCTTC
d_call: -; cdr3_length: 13; clone_size: -; v_call: TRBV6-5; j_call: TRBJ1-5; cdr3_aa: CASRTPREDTQHF; cdr3_nt: TGTGCCAGCAGAACCCCCCGGGAGGATACCCAGCATTTT
d_call: TRBD2; cdr3_length: 13; clone_size: -; v_call: TRBV29-1; j_call: TRBJ2-7; cdr3_aa: CSVAVAGGSEQYF; cdr3_nt: TGCAGCGTTGCTGTAGCGGGAGGGTCCGAGCAGTACTTC
d_call: TRBD1; cdr3_length: 14; clone_size: -; v_call: TRBV28; j_call: TRBJ2-7; cdr3_aa: CASSLPGQHYEQYF; cdr3_nt: TGTGCCAGCAGTTTACCGGGACAGCACTACGAGCAGTACTTC
d_call: -; cdr3_length: 16; clone_size: -; v_call: TRBV4-1; j_call: TRBJ1-5; cdr3_aa: CASSPLGGAGNQPQHF; cdr3_nt: TGCGCCAGCAGCCCCCTGGGGGGAGCAGGCAATCAGCCCCAGCATTTT
d_call: TRBD2; cdr3_length: 16; clone_size: -; v_call: TRBV27; j_call: TRBJ2-3; cdr3_aa: CASGKSEGSGRDTQYF; cdr3_nt: TGTGCCAGCGGGAAAAGTGAGGGTAGCGGGCGAGATACGCAGTATTTT
d_call: TRBD1; cdr3_length: 14; clone_size: -; v_call: TRBV9; j_call: TRBJ1-2; cdr3_aa: CASSEQQGNYGYTF; cdr3_nt: TGTGCCAGCAGCGAACAACAGGGGAACTATGGCTACACCTTC
d_call: -; cdr3_length: 13; clone_size: -; v_call: TRBV18; j_call: TRBJ2-3; cdr3_aa: CASSPSVTDTQYF; cdr3_nt: TGTGCCAGCTCACCATCGGTTACAGATACGCAGTATTTT
d_call: -; cdr3_length: 11; clone_size: -; v_call: TRBV30; j_call: TRBJ2-7; cdr3_aa: CAWDSSYEQYF; cdr3_nt: TGTGCCTGGGACAGCTCCTACGAGCAGTACTTC
d_call: TRBD2; cdr3_length: 13; clone_size: -; v_call: TRBV19; j_call: TRBJ2-7; cdr3_aa: CASTPGGAYEQYF; cdr3_nt: TGTGCCAGTACCCCCGGGGGGGCCTACGAGCAGTACTTC
d_call: TRBD1; cdr3_length: 14; clone_size: few; v_call: TRBV9; j_call: TRBJ1-6; cdr3_aa: CASSARTGDSPLHF; cdr3_nt: TGTGCCAGCAGCGCGAGGACAGGGGATTCACCCCTCCACTTT
d_call: TRBD1; cdr3_length: 16; clone_size: -; v_call: TRBV18; j_call: TRBJ2-3; cdr3_aa: CASSALDRGYTDTQYF; cdr3_nt: TGTGCCAGCTCAGCGCTGGACAGGGGATACACAGATACGCAGTATTTT
d_call: TRBD1; cdr3_length: 16; clone_size: -; v_call: TRBV6-6; j_call: TRBJ2-1; cdr3_aa: CASSPTTGESYNEQFF; cdr3_nt: TGTGCCAGCAGCCCCACGACAGGGGAGTCCTACAATGAGCAGTTCTTC
d_call: TRBD1; cdr3_length: 15; clone_size: -; v_call: TRBV19; j_call: TRBJ2-3; cdr3_aa: CASSVLGTGGHTQYF; cdr3_nt: TGTGCCAGTAGTGTCTTAGGGACAGGGGGACATACGCAGTATTTT
d_call: TRBD1; cdr3_length: 16; clone_size: -; v_call: TRBV19; j_call: TRBJ1-2; cdr3_aa: CASSKGQGLENYGYTF; cdr3_nt: TGTGCCAGTAGCAAGGGACAGGGTTTGGAGAACTATGGCTACACCTTC
d_call: -; cdr3_length: 13; clone_size: -; v_call: TRBV11-2; j_call: TRBJ2-1; cdr3_aa: CASSFQLVSEQFF; cdr3_nt: TGTGCCAGCAGCTTTCAACTAGTCAGCGAGCAGTTCTTC
d_call: -; cdr3_length: 15; clone_size: once; v_call: TRBV28; j_call: TRBJ1-1; cdr3_aa: CASSPRDTLNTEAFF; cdr3_nt: TGTGCCAGCAGCCCCCGGGACACCCTGAACACTGAAGCTTTCTTT
d_call: -; cdr3_length: 16; clone_size: -; v_call: TRBV6-1; j_call: TRBJ2-1; cdr3_aa: CASSERVVAVYNEQFF; cdr3_nt: TGTGCCAGCAGTGAAAGGGTAGTAGCGGTATACAATGAGCAGTTCTTC
d_call: -; cdr3_length: 17; clone_size: -; v_call: TRBV15; j_call: TRBJ2-2; cdr3_aa: CATSRDNPRTDTGELFF; cdr3_nt: TGTGCCACCAGCAGAGATAACCCCCGGACAGACACCGGGGAGCTGTTTTTT
d_call: TRBD2; cdr3_length: 16; clone_size: -; v_call: TRBV9; j_call: TRBJ2-3; cdr3_aa: CASSALAGASTDTQYF; cdr3_nt: TGTGCCAGCAGCGCCCTAGCGGGGGCGAGCACAGATACGCAGTATTTT
d_call: TRBD2; cdr3_length: 15; clone_size: -; v_call: TRBV10-3; j_call: TRBJ2-1; cdr3_aa: CAISELRGTRNEQFF; cdr3_nt: TGTGCCATCAGTGAACTGCGGGGGACGAGGAATGAGCAGTTCTTC
d_call: -; cdr3_length: 15; clone_size: -; v_call: TRBV5-1; j_call: TRBJ2-1; cdr3_aa: CASSLAGENYNEQFF; cdr3_nt: TGCGCCAGCAGCTTGGCCGGGGAAAACTACAATGAGCAGTTCTTC
d_call: -; cdr3_length: 13; clone_size: -; v_call: TRBV6-2/TRBV6-3; j_call: TRBJ1-1; cdr3_aa: CASSDRRNTEAFF; cdr3_nt: TGTGCCAGCAGTGACCGGAGGAACACTGAAGCTTTCTTT
d_call: TRBD1; cdr3_length: 16; clone_size: -; v_call: TRBV11-2; j_call: TRBJ1-1; cdr3_aa: CASSEQGVLMNTEAFF; cdr3_nt: TGTGCCAGCAGTGAGCAGGGGGTACTAATGAACACTGAAGCTTTCTTT
d_call: TRBD1; cdr3_length: 16; clone_size: -; v_call: TRBV9; j_call: TRBJ2-2; cdr3_aa: CASRTGTGGNTGELFF; cdr3_nt: TGTGCCAGCAGGACCGGGACAGGGGGCAACACCGGGGAGCTGTTTTTT
d_call: TRBD1; cdr3_length: 13; clone_size: few; v_call: TRBV27; j_call: TRBJ1-1; cdr3_aa: CASSPGQSTEAFF; cdr3_nt: TGTGCCAGCAGCCCGGGACAGAGCACTGAAGCTTTCTTT
d_call: -; cdr3_length: 15; clone_size: -; v_call: TRBV7-8; j_call: TRBJ1-5; cdr3_aa: CASSLAGAGGQPQHF; cdr3_nt: TGTGCCAGCAGCTTAGCGGGAGCGGGGGGTCAGCCCCAGCATTTT
d_call: TRBD2; cdr3_length: 17; clone_size: -; v_call: TRBV28; j_call: TRBJ2-3; cdr3_aa: CASRVGWVAGRGDTQYF; cdr3_nt: TGTGCCAGCAGGGTAGGCTGGGTAGCGGGACGGGGTGATACGCAGTATTTT
d_call: -; cdr3_length: 14; clone_size: -; v_call: TRBV9; j_call: TRBJ1-1; cdr3_aa: CASSPAGRNTEAFF; cdr3_nt: TGTGCCAGCAGCCCCGCAGGAAGGAACACTGAAGCTTTCTTT
d_call: -; cdr3_length: 13; clone_size: -; v_call: TRBV5-1; j_call: TRBJ2-3; cdr3_aa: CASSLRGDDTQYF; cdr3_nt: TGCGCCAGCAGCTTGCGCGGGGATGATACGCAGTATTTT
d_call: TRBD2; cdr3_length: 15; clone_size: -; v_call: TRBV5-1; j_call: TRBJ2-5; cdr3_aa: CASGTSGSSQETQYF; cdr3_nt: TGCGCCAGCGGGACTAGCGGGAGTAGCCAAGAGACCCAGTACTTC
d_call: TRBD2; cdr3_length: 14; clone_size: -; v_call: TRBV2; j_call: TRBJ2-7; cdr3_aa: CASSDRGGLNEQYF; cdr3_nt: TGTGCCAGCAGTGACCGCGGGGGGCTTAACGAGCAGTACTTC
d_call: -; cdr3_length: 17; clone_size: -; v_call: TRBV6-1; j_call: TRBJ2-7; cdr3_aa: CASRESSVGHNPYEQYF; cdr3_nt: TGTGCCAGCAGGGAATCCAGCGTGGGGCATAATCCCTACGAGCAGTACTTC
d_call: -; cdr3_length: 13; clone_size: -; v_call: TRBV7-8; j_call: TRBJ1-1; cdr3_aa: CASRPFGGTEAFF; cdr3_nt: TGTGCCAGCAGGCCCTTCGGGGGAACTGAAGCTTTCTTT
d_call: -; cdr3_length: 14; clone_size: -; v_call: TRBV2; j_call: TRBJ1-5; cdr3_aa: CASSKRFSNQPQHF; cdr3_nt: TGTGCCAGCAGTAAACGTTTCAGTAATCAGCCCCAGCATTTT
d_call: TRBD1; cdr3_length: 15; clone_size: -; v_call: TRBV5-1; j_call: TRBJ1-3; cdr3_aa: CASSPGTGVGNTIYF; cdr3_nt: TGCGCCAGCAGCCCCGGGACAGGGGTTGGAAACACCATATATTTT